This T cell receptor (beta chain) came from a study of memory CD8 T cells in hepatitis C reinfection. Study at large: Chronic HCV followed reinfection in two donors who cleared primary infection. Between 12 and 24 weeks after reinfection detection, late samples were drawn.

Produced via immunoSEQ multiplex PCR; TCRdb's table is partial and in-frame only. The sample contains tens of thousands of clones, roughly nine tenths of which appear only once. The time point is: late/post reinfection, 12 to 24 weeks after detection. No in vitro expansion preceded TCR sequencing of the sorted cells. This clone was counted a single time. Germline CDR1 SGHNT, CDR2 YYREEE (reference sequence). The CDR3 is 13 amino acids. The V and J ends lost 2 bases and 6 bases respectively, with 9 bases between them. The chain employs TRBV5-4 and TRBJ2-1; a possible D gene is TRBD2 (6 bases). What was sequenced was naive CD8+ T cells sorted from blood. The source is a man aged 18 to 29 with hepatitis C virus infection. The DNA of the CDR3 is TGTGCCAGCAGCTTTCAGGGAGGCAATGAGCAGTTCTTC. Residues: CASSFQGGNEQFF.